This TCR beta chain was captured in a study of T cells in localized non-small cell lung cancer. Sequenced by immunoSEQ multiplex PCR; TCRdb stores in-frame clones only, minus some. The data contain tens of thousands of clones, roughly four fifths of them singletons. Trimming removed 7 bases from V and 3 bases from J; junction bases left unmatched: 5. This CDR3 comprises 15 residues. Germline V gene data show CDR1 as MNHEY and CDR2 as SVGAGI. This clone was counted once. This TCR came from a man aged 35-75 years with stage II lung adenocarcinoma. The sequencing used PBMCs, collected before any cancer treatment. The rearrangement uses TRBV6-5 and TRBJ2-1; 11 bases fit TRBD2. CDR3: CASTSGRSVYNEQFF. The CDR3 region has the DNA TGTGCCAGCACTAGCGGGAGGTCAGTCTACAATGAGCAGTTCTTC.